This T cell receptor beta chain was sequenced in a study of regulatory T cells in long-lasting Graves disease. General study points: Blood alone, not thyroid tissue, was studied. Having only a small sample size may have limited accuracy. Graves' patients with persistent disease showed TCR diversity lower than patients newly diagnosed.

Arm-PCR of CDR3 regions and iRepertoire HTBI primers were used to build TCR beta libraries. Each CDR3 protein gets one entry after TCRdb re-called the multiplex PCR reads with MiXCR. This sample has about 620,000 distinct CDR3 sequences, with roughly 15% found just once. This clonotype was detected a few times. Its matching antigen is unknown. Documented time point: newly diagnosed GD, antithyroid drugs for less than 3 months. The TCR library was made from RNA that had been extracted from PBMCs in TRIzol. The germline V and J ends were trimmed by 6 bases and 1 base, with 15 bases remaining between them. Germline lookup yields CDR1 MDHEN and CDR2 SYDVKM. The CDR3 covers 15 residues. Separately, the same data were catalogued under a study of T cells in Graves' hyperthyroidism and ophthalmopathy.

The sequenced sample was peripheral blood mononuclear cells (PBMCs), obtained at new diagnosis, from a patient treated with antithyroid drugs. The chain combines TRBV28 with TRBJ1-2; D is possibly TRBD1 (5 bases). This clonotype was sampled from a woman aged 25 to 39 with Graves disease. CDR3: CASSGGVGINYGYTF. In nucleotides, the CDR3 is TGTGCCAGCAGCGGGGGGGTGGGGATTAACTATGGCTACACCTTC.